This TCR beta chain is from a study of blood T cell repertoires in COVID-19. Study-wide background: COVID-19 samples from acute and convalescent phases originated in the United States, Italy and Spain.

In the source study's methods: Nucleated cell counts were estimated from reference gene primer amplification. Sequencing used immunoSEQ multiplex PCR; TCRdb keeps in-frame clones, though not all of them. V, J and clone size are those of that table, while D and trimming were read from the DNA. The sample has over 250,000 clones, about 85% seen once. V trimming: 4 bases; J trimming: 6 bases; junction bases outside the gene matches: 10. From germline, CDR1 is GTSNPN and CDR2 SVGIG (reference sequence). The CDR3 sequence is 15 residues long. Sequencing used peripheral blood. The TCR comes from a human donor in a cohort sampled during active COVID-19. J is TRBJ2-4 and V is TRBV30; 9 bases map to TRBD1. This chain's CDR3 is CAWTRGTGQGNIQYF. CDR3 DNA sequence: TGTGCCTGGACCCGCGGGACGGGACAGGGAAACATTCAGTACTTC.